The 10 T cell receptor beta chains given below trace back to one sample, sequenced in a study of shared clonotypes between healthy human individuals. TCRdb's table, derived via immunoSEQ multiplex PCR, lists solely in-frame clones and lacks some. There are roughly 2 million clones in the sample; roughly 94% occur only once, and 0.13% lies in the top ten. Sample: naive CD4+ T cells sorted from blood. Subset in this sample: CD45RA+ positively selected. The receptor source for this set is a man younger than 35 in good health.

On this clone itself: Within the sample, other DNA sequences also encode this same CDR3. The rearrangement joins TRBV6-6 to TRBJ1-1; D ambiguous. This CDR3 contains 13 residues. Trimming cost V 5 bases and J 1 base, with 8 bases left between them. The germline V gene has CDR1 MNHNY and CDR2 SVGAGI (reference sequence). The CDR3: CASSQGQNTEAFF. The DNA for the CDR3 is TGTGCCAGCAGTCAAGGTCAGAACACTGAAGCTTTCTTT.

This chain uses TRBV5-4 with TRBJ2-3; either TRBD1 or TRBD2 may supply D (5 bases each). The germline V and J ends were trimmed by 7 bases and 0 bases, with 15 bases remaining between them. The CDR3 length is 15 residues. CDR1 is SGHNT and CDR2 is YYREEE in the germline V gene (reference sequence). The CDR3 protein is CASAEAGTSTDTQYF. DNA for the CDR3: TGTGCCAGCGCCGAAGCCGGGACCAGCACAGATACGCAGTATTTT.

The CDR3 loop reads CAISRDGLGGYTF. For the CDR3, the DNA is TGTGCCATCAGTCGGGACGGGCTTGGCGGCTACACCTTC. V is TRBV10-3 and J is TRBJ1-2; weak D call: TRBD1 (5 bases). The CDR3 length is 13 residues. V lost 5 bases, J lost 8 bases, and 15 bases lay in between. Germline assignment: CDR1 ENHRY and CDR2 SYGVKD.

This CDR3 reads CASSLDRLDTEAFF. The CDR3, as DNA: TGTGCCAGCAGCTTGGACAGACTGGACACTGAAGCTTTCTTT. The rearrangement uses TRBV5-4 and TRBJ1-1; D gene unclear. V was trimmed by 0 bases and J by 3 bases, leaving 9 bases between them. This CDR3 comprises 14 residues. Germline assignment: CDR1 SGHNT and CDR2 YYREEE (reference sequence).

This sequence joins TRBV5-1 and TRBJ2-5; 14 positions match TRBD2. The V segment lost 4 bases and the J segment 5 bases; nucleotides outside the gene matches: 16. Germline lookup yields CDR1 SGHRS and CDR2 YFSETQ. This CDR3 region has 19 residues. This CDR3 reads CASSPVITGTSGGKETQYF. CDR3 bases: TGCGCCAGCAGCCCTGTAATTACCGGGACTAGCGGGGGAAAGGAGACCCAGTACTTC.

This clone occurred once. The V and J genes are TRBV18 and TRBJ2-1; D remains unclear. The CDR3 has 12 amino acids. CDR1 KGHSH and CDR2 LQKENI come from the germline V gene. V was clipped by 2 bases and J by 10 bases, with 9 bases between them. The CDR3 is CASSPVTKEQFF. CDR3 nucleotides: TGTGCCAGCTCACCAGTCACGAAGGAGCAGTTCTTC.

V usage is TRBV4-1 and J usage is TRBJ2-2; TRBD1 matches 7 bases. V shed 4 bases and J 1 base; nucleotides not matched to a gene: 3. Germline values: CDR1 MGHRA, CDR2 YSYEKL. The CDR3 consists of 15 residues. The CDR3 spells CASSLNRGNTGELFF. The CDR3 bases are TGCGCCAGCAGCCTCAACAGGGGGAACACCGGGGAGCTGTTTTTT.

Turning to this clone: Possible read error: a much larger clone is one base away. J is TRBJ1-2 and V is TRBV7-3; a possible D gene is TRBD1 (6 bases). From germline, CDR1 is SGHTA and CDR2 FQGTGA. Trimming shortened V by 5 bases and J by 2 bases, and 9 bases separated the two germline ends. The CDR3 length is 13 residues. The CDR3 loop reads CASSPTGNYGYTF. The CDR3 DNA follows: TGTGCCAGCAGCCCCACAGGGAACTATGGCTACACCTTC.

This clone was observed a handful of times. The genes are TRBV2 and TRBJ1-6; 8 bases agree with TRBD1. The CDR3 covers 14 residues. Germline assignment: CDR1 SNHLY and CDR2 FYNNEI. J was trimmed by 7 bases and V by 5 bases; bases with no gene match: 4. CDR3 in DNA: TGTGCCAGCAGTAGACAGGGGTACAATTCACCCCTCCACTTT. This translates into CASSRQGYNSPLHF.

This chain links TRBV6-1 with TRBJ2-7, with unresolved D. Germline loops: CDR1 MNHNS, CDR2 SASEGT. Trimming took off 4 bases at V and 5 bases at J, with 15 bases between the two ends. The CDR3 covers 14 residues. The CDR3 spells CASSVVSPPNEQYF. DNA for the CDR3: TGTGCCAGCAGTGTTGTTTCCCCCCCCAACGAGCAGTACTTC.